The next 5 T cell receptor beta chains were all read from a single sample in a study of Ad26.COV2.S vaccination and SARS-CoV-2 variants. Specified treatment: around 19 received Ad26.COV2.S at low or high dose, single or two shots; 5 received placebo; per-sample allocation not given. Sample collection was performed on day 63 after the first vaccine or placebo injection. TCRdb's copy holds only in-frame clones and misses some; the assay was immunoSEQ multiplex PCR. The repertoire holds 380,000 or so clones, around 89% seen once, with roughly 5% in the top ten. The sample here was peripheral blood, taken in a trial of Ad26.COV2.S vaccine versus placebo. These receptors all come from a person aged 18 to 65 who received the Ad26.COV2.S COVID-19 vaccine or a placebo.

This clone has just one count. The gene calls are TRBV24-1 and TRBJ2-2; tentatively, D is TRBD2 (6 bases). Germline CDR1 KGHDR, CDR2 SFDVKD. The CDR3 runs 17 residues. Trimming left V 4 bases short and J 2 bases short, with 16 bases between. The CDR3 reads CATSDPTSPGNTGELFF. CDR3 bases: TGTGCCACCAGTGACCCTACTAGCCCCGGTAACACCGGGGAGCTGTTTTTT.

The chain recombines TRBV10-3 with TRBJ1-1; D is uncertain. Germline CDR1 ENHRY, CDR2 SYGVKD. This CDR3 comprises 12 residues. V gave up 4 bases and J gave up 1 base, with 4 bases separating them. Here the CDR3 DNA reads TGTGCCATCAGTGGTCAGAACACTGAAGCTTTCTTT. Amino acid sequence: CAISGQNTEAFF.

The CDR3 nucleotides read TGTGCCAGCAGCCAATGGGGCGGGAGGAACCATGAGCAGTTCTTC. This sequence encodes CASSQWGGRNHEQFF. This rearrangement joins TRBV3-1 (or the pseudogene TRBV3-2) to TRBJ2-1, with TRBD2 matching 8 bases. There are 15 residues in the CDR3. The ends lost 2 bases at V and 8 bases at J; junction bases unmatched: 8. CDR1 and CDR2 (germline): LGHDT, YNNKEL (reference sequence).

The J gene is TRBJ1-1, the V gene TRBV19; D is uncertain. Trimming shortened V by 3 bases and J by 2 bases, and 7 bases separated the two germline ends. In germline, CDR1 is LNHDA, CDR2 SQIVND (reference sequence). The CDR3 consists of 13 residues. The CDR3 DNA is TGTGCCAGTAGTATCGGCAGCAACACTGAAGCTTTCTTT. Protein sequence: CASSIGSNTEAFF. Filled out from reference TRBV19 and TRBJ1-1, the complete variable domain reads DGGITQSPKYLFRKEGQNVTLSCEQNLNHDAMYWYRQDPGQGLRLIYYSQIVNDFQKGDIAEGYSVSREKKESFPLTVTSAQKNPTAFYLCASSIGSNTEAFFGQGTRLTVV.

The rearrangement uses TRBV28 and TRBJ2-7; TRBD1 matches 10 bases. This CDR3 comprises 15 residues. CDR1 is MDHEN, CDR2 SYDVKM, per germline. The V gene end was trimmed by 5 bases and the J gene end by 1 base; junction bases not matched to a gene: 5. The DNA for the CDR3 is TGTGCCAGCAGTGGCCGGGACAGGGGTTCCTACGAGCAGTACTTC. As protein: CASSGRDRGSYEQYF.